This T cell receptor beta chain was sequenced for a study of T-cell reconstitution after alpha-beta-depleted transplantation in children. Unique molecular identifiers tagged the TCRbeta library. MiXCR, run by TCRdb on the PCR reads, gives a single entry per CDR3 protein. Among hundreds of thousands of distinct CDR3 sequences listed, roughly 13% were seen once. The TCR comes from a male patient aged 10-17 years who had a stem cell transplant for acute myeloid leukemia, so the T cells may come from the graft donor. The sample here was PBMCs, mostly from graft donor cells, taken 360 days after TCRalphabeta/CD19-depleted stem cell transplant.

The CDR3 region is CASRGGQSSYNEQFF. CDR3 in DNA: TGCGCCAGCAGGGGGGGTCAAAGCTCCTACAATGAGCAGTTCTTC. V and J are TRBV5-1 and TRBJ2-1; possibly TRBD2 for D (6 bases). CDR1 is SGHRS, CDR2 YFSETQ, per germline. This CDR3 is 15 amino acids long. Trimming pared 5 bases from V and 0 bases from J, leaving 12 bases between.